Sequencing of this T cell receptor (beta chain) was carried out in a study of OX40 agonist ivuxolimab in advanced cancers. Study observations and caveats: Low normalized T-cell clonal expansion also characterized some of the nonresponders.

Remarks on this clone: No antigen is known for it.

The CDR3 is 16 amino acids. Germline lookup yields CDR1 SGHNT and CDR2 YYREEE (reference sequence). V was cut by 4 bases and J by 0 bases, with 14 bases left in between. Measured with immunoSEQ multiplex PCR; TCRdb has only the in-frame clones, and not every one. Of around 79,000 clones in the sample, about 89% were seen once. The origin of this receptor is an adult with an advanced solid tumor such as melanoma, head and neck, liver or kidney cancer. The input for sequencing was CD4+ or CD8+ T cells sorted from blood, taken in a trial of the OX40 agonist ivuxolimab. J is TRBJ2-1 and V is TRBV5-4; D is perhaps TRBD1 or TRBD2 (5 bases each). In DNA, the CDR3 is TGTGCCAGCAGCGGGGGTAGCCGGCGCTCCTACAATGAGCAGTTCTTC. Its translation: CASSGGSRRSYNEQFF.